A single sample gave rise to the 8 T cell receptor beta chains below, sequenced in a study of Graves' ophthalmopathy and Graves' hyperthyroidism. Researchers took RNA transcripts and amplified TCR beta CDR3 regions from them. An initial RT-PCR round employing HTBI primers preceded a second-round multiplex PCR. TCRdb analysed the multiplex PCR reads with MiXCR anew, one entry per CDR3 protein. The top ten hold about 4.2% of the sample, which has a few hundred thousand distinct CDR3 sequences, less than 45% seen once. The specimen sequenced was peripheral blood or thyroid tissue (not recorded which). The receptors were gathered from an adult man with Graves' hyperthyroidism.

The V gene is TRBV20-1, the J gene TRBJ1-6; no clear D. The germline V gene has CDR1 DFQATT and CDR2 SNEGSKA (reference sequence). V was clipped by 1 base and J by 0 bases, with 13 bases between them. This CDR3 is built from 17 residues. CDR3 in amino acids: CSARARRRSSYNSPLHF. The CDR3 coding sequence is TGCAGTGCTAGAGCGAGAAGGAGAAGCTCCTATAATTCACCCCTCCACTTT.

There are many counts of this clonotype. The chain recombines TRBV29-1 with TRBJ1-3; TRBD1 agrees at 8 bases. The germline CDR1 and CDR2 sequences are SQVTM and ANQGSEA. The CDR3 has 16 residues. The V and J ends lost 4 bases and 0 bases, in that order; junction bases with no gene match: 8. The CDR3 loop reads CSVGGGQGHSGNTIYF. The CDR3 nucleotides read TGCAGCGTTGGAGGAGGACAGGGACACTCTGGAAACACCATATATTTT.

The table lists this clonotype with many counts. V is TRBV7-9 and J is TRBJ2-7; the match to TRBD1 covers 8 bases. Trimming cost V 5 bases and J 4 bases; bases outside gene matches: 7. CDR1 SEHNR and CDR2 FQNEAQ come from the germline V gene (reference sequence). The CDR3 covers 14 residues. CDR3 sequence: CASSKRTGSYEQYF. CDR3 DNA sequence: TGTGCCAGCAGCAAGAGGACAGGGTCGTACGAGCAGTACTTC.

This clonotype was seen a handful of times. The chain couples TRBV2 to TRBJ1-1; D possibly corresponds to TRBD1 (5 bases). Trimming cost V 6 bases and J 4 bases, with 15 bases left between them. Germline V lookup: CDR1 SNHLY, CDR2 FYNNEI. This CDR3 has 14 residues. The CDR3 DNA reads as TGTGCCAGCAGCTTGGGACTGGAGCTCACTGAAGCTTTCTTT. Its protein is CASSLGLELTEAFF.

The J gene is TRBJ2-2, the V gene TRBV7-8; either TRBD1 or TRBD2 may supply D (5 bases each). Trimming stripped 1 base from V and 10 bases from J, with 19 bases between. This CDR3 contains 16 residues. Germline V gives CDR1 SGHVS, CDR2 FQNEAQ. The CDR3 sequence: CASSLGGTNPLLELFF. CDR3 nucleotide sequence: TGTGCCAGCAGCTTAGGTGGGACCAACCCGCTACTGGAGCTGTTTTTT.

In this sample, this clonotype turned up many times. The CDR3 sequence is CASSPRQGREGGQETQYF. The CDR3 coding sequence is TGTGCCAGCAGCCCCCGACAGGGACGTGAAGGGGGCCAAGAGACCCAGTACTTC. V gene TRBV7-9 combines with J gene TRBJ2-5, with TRBD1 matching over 7 bases. The CDR3 is made up of 18 amino acids. Germline CDR1 and CDR2: SEHNR and FQNEAQ (reference sequence). V lost 5 bases, J lost 1 base, and 16 bases stayed unmatched.

This rearrangement joins TRBV12-3 or TRBV12-4 to TRBJ2-2, with 16 bases aligning to TRBD2. The CDR3 totals 19 residues. Trimming cost V 7 bases and J 4 bases; bases outside gene matches: 12. Here the CDR3 DNA reads TGTGCCAGCACCGCACTGGGACTAGCGGGAGGGCCGGGCACCGGGGAGCTGTTTTTT. Encoded protein: CASTALGLAGGPGTGELFF.

This clonotype was detected many times. The chain combines TRBV29-1 with TRBJ1-2; D is undetermined. The CDR3 extends over 12 amino acids. The germline V gene encodes CDR1 SQVTM and CDR2 ANQGSEA. Between the trimmed V and J ends, which lost 3 bases and 6 bases, there was a span of 11 bases. The CDR3 sequence is CSVDIGTNGYTF. CDR3 coding DNA: TGCAGCGTTGATATTGGTACGAATGGCTACACCTTC.